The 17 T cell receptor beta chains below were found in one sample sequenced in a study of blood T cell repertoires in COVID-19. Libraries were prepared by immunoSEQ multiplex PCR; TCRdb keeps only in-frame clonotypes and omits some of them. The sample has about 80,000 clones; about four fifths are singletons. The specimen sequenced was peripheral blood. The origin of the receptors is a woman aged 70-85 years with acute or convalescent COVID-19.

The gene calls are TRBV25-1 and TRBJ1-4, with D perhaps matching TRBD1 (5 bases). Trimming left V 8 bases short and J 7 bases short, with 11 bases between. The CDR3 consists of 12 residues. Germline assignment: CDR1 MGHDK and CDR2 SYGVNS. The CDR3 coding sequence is TGTGCCAGCCGACAGTTATCTGAAAAACTGTTTTTT. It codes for CASRQLSEKLFF.

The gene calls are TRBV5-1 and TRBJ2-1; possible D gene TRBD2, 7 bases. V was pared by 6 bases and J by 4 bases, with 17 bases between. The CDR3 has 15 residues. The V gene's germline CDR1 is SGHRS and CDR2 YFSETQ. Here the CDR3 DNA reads TGCGCCAGCACCCGACAGGCGGGGGTTTACAATGAGCAGTTCTTC. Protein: CASTRQAGVYNEQFF.

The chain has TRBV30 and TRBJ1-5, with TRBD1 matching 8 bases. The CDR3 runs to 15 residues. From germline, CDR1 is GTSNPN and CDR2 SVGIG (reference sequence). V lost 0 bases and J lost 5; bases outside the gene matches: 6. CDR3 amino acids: CAWSVDSTGDQPQHF. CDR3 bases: TGTGCCTGGAGTGTTGATTCGACAGGGGATCAGCCCCAGCATTTT.

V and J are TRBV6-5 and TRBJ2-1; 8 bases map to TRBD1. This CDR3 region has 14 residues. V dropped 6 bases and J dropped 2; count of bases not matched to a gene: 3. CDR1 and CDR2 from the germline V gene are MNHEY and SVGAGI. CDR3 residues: CASRRTGPYNEQFF. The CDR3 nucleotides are TGTGCCAGCAGACGGACAGGGCCCTACAATGAGCAGTTCTTC.

The CDR3 DNA sequence: TGCAGCGTTATGAGACAGAGCATGAACACTGAAGCTTTCTTT. Translation gives CSVMRQSMNTEAFF. The rearrangement uses TRBV29-1 and TRBJ1-1, with a tentative D call TRBD1 (5 bases). CDR3 length equals 14 residues. The V gene lost 5 bases and the J gene lost 0 bases, with 13 bases spanning the gap. CDR1 is SQVTM and CDR2 is ANQGSEA in the germline V gene.

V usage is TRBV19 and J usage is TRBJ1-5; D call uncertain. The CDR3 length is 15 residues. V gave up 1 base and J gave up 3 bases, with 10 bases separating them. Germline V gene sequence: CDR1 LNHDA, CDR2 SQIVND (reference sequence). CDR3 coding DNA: TGTGCCAGTAGTATAGGTCCGGGTTTCAATCAGCCCCAGCATTTT. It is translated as CASSIGPGFNQPQHF. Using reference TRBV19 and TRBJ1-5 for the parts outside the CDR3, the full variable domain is DGGITQSPKYLFRKEGQNVTLSCEQNLNHDAMYWYRQDPGQGLRLIYYSQIVNDFQKGDIAEGYSVSREKKESFPLTVTSAQKNPTAFYLCASSIGPGFNQPQHFGDGTRLSIL.

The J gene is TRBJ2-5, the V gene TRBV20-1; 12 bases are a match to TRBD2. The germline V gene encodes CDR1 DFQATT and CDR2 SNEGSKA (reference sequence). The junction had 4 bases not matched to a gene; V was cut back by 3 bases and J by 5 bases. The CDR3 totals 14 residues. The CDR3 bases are TGCAGTGCTAGTGTACTAGCGGGAGGCGAGACCCAGTACTTC. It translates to CSASVLAGGETQYF.

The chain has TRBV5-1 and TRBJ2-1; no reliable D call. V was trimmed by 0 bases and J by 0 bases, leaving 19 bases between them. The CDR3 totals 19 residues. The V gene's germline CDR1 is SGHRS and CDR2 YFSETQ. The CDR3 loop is CASSLVAVDPFSSYNEQFF. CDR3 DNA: TGCGCCAGCAGCTTGGTTGCGGTTGACCCCTTCAGCTCCTACAATGAGCAGTTCTTC.

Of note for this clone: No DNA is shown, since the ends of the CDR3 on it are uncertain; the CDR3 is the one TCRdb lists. The CDR3 sequence: CASGFGQGARSSYNSPLHF. V is TRBV21-1 and J is TRBJ1-6; TRBD1 reflects the table's D call only, with no check against the DNA. TRBV21-1 is a pseudogene. The CDR3 adds up to 19 amino acids, both ends counted.

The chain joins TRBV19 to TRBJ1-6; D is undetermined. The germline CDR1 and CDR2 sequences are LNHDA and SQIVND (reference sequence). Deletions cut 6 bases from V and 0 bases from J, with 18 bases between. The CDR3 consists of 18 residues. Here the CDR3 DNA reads TGTGCCAGTAGCCCAACGGGAGTCTCAAGCTCCTATAATTCACCCCTCCACTTT. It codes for CASSPTGVSSSYNSPLHF.

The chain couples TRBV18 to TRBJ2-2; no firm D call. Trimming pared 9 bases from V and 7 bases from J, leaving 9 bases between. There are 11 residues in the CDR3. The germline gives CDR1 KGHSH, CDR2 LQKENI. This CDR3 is CASTEVGELFF. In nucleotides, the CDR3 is TGTGCCAGTACCGAGGTCGGGGAGCTGTTTTTT.

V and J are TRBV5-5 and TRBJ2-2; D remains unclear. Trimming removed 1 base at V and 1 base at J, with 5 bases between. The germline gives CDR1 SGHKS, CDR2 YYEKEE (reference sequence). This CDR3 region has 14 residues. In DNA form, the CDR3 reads TGTGCCAGCAGCTTGACGGTGAACACCGGGGAGCTGTTTTTT. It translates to CASSLTVNTGELFF. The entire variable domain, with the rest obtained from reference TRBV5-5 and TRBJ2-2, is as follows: DAGVTQSPTHLIKTRGQQVTLRCSPISGHKSVSWYQQVLGQGPQFIFQYYEKEERGRGNFPDRFSARQFPNYSSELNVNALLLGDSALYLCASSLTVNTGELFFGEGSRLTVL.

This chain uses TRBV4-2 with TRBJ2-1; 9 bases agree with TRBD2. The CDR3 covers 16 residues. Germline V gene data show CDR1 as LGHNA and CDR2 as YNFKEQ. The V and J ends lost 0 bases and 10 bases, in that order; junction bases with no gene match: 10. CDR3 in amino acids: CASSQDGQREAREQFF. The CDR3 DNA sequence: TGTGCCAGCAGCCAAGACGGGCAGCGGGAGGCTCGGGAGCAGTTCTTC.

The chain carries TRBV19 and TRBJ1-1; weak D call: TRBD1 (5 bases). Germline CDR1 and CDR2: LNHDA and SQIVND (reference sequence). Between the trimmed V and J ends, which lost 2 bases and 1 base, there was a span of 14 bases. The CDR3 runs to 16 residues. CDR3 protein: CASSIQSGAGNTEAFF. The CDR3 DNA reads TGTGCCAGTAGTATACAAAGCGGGGCTGGGAACACTGAAGCTTTCTTT.

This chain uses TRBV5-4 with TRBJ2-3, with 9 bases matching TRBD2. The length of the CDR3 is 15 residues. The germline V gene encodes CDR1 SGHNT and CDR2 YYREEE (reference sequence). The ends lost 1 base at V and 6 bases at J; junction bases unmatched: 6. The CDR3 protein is CASSLSGTSGDTQYF. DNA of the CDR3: TGTGCCAGCAGCTTGTCCGGAACTAGCGGGGATACGCAGTATTTT.

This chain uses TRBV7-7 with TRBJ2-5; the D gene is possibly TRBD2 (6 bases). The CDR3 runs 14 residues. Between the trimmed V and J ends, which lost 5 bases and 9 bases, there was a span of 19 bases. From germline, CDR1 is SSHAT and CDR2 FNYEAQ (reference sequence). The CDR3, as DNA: TGTGCCAGCAGCCAGGACGGGAGTTATGGGCCCCAGTACTTC. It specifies CASSQDGSYGPQYF.

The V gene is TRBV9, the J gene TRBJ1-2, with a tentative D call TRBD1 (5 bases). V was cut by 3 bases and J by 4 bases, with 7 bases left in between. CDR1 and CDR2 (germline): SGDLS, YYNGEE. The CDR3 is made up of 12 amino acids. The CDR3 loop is CASSGRGYGYTF. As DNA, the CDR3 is TGTGCCAGCAGCGGAAGGGGCTATGGCTACACCTTC.